These 14 T cell receptor beta chains were sequenced from one sample in a study of T-cell reconstitution after alpha-beta-depleted transplantation in children. Preparing the TCRbeta library involved the use of unique molecular identifiers. TCRdb re-called the PCR reads through MiXCR, storing one row per CDR3 protein. Of 70,000 to 95,000 distinct CDR3 sequences listed, over 9% are singletons. Sample: PBMCs from the stem cell graft donor, taken from the stem cell graft. All receptors derive from a human donor who donated a stem cell graft to a child with inherited bone marrow failure.

This clonotype appeared many times. The rearrangement uses TRBV15 and TRBJ1-4; no clear D. With 6 bases removed from V and 10 bases from J, the gap between germline ends came to 15 bases. Germline CDR1 and CDR2: LNHNV and YYDKDF (reference sequence). The CDR3 length is 13 residues. Here the CDR3 reads CATRPRSRGKLFF. The CDR3 nucleotides are TGTGCCACCAGGCCCCGGTCCCGGGGAAAACTGTTTTTT.

As concerns this clonotype: Given a much more abundant clone one base away, this may be a read error. The conserved closing phenylalanine or tryptophan is absent in this CDR3, likely reflecting a read error. J is TRBJ2-7 and V is TRBV13; 8 bases agree with TRBD1. The CDR3 is 14 residues long. Germline V gene data show CDR1 as PRHDT and CDR2 as FYEKMQ (reference sequence). The V segment lost 0 bases and the J segment 5 bases; nucleotides outside the gene matches: 3. Here the CDR3 DNA reads TGTGCCAGCAGCTTAGGGACAGGGGTCAACGAGCAGTACCTC. Translation: CASSLGTGVNEQYL.

The table lists this clonotype with many counts. The chain carries TRBV20-1 and TRBJ1-2; 9 bases fit TRBD1. From germline, CDR1 is DFQATT and CDR2 SNEGSKA (reference sequence). The CDR3 has 16 residues. Trimming cost V 1 base and J 0 bases; bases outside gene matches: 6. The CDR3 loop is CSARAGQGSSNYGYTF. Written as DNA, the CDR3 is TGCAGTGCTAGAGCGGGACAGGGAAGCTCTAACTATGGCTACACCTTC.

This clonotype was picked up one time. The gene calls are TRBV7-9 and TRBJ1-2; TRBD1 is a possible D gene (5 bases). CDR3 length equals 13 residues. The V end was cut by 6 bases, the J end by 8 bases, with 16 bases between. Germline V gene lookup returns CDR1 SEHNR and CDR2 FQNEAQ (reference sequence). CDR3 in amino acids: CASSPQGGDGYTF. As DNA, the CDR3 is TGTGCCAGCAGTCCCCAGGGCGGGGACGGCTACACCTTC. Full variable domain (missing parts from reference TRBV7-9 and TRBJ1-2): DTGVSQNPRHKITKRGQNVTFRCDPISEHNRLYWYRQTLGQGPEFLTYFQNEAQLEKSRLLSDRFSAERPKGSFSTLEIQRTEQGDSAMYLCASSPQGGDGYTFGSGTRLTVV.

This clonotype was detected many times. The V and J genes are TRBV5-1 and TRBJ1-2, with D possibly matching TRBD1 (6 bases). V was clipped by 0 bases and J by 4 bases, with 16 bases between them. This CDR3 has 16 residues. Germline CDR1 reads SGHRS; CDR2 reads YFSETQ. CDR3 amino acids: CASSLGPTGGPYGYTF. The CDR3 region has the DNA TGCGCCAGCAGCTTGGGGCCTACCGGGGGGCCCTATGGCTACACCTTC. The full variable domain, completed using reference TRBV5-1 and TRBJ1-2, is KAGVTQTPRYLIKTRGQQVTLSCSPISGHRSVSWYQQTPGQGLQFLFEYFSETQRNKGNFPGRFSGRQFSNSRSEMNVSTLELGDSALYLCASSLGPTGGPYGYTFGSGTRLTVV.

The chain joins TRBV19 to TRBJ1-4; the D gene is possibly TRBD1 (6 bases). Trimming left V 4 bases short and J 3 bases short, with 12 bases between. The germline gives CDR1 LNHDA, CDR2 SQIVND (reference sequence). The CDR3 has 15 amino acids. CDR3 protein: CASSSTGWSNEKLFF. The CDR3 nucleotides read TGTGCCAGTAGTAGTACAGGGTGGTCTAATGAAAAACTGTTTTTT.

In its sample, this clonotype was seen many times. This sequence joins TRBV7-8 and TRBJ2-1, with 7 bases matching TRBD2. Trimming took 1 base from V and 9 from J; bases not matched to a gene: 9. Germline V gene data show CDR1 as SGHVS and CDR2 as FQNEAQ. This CDR3 comprises 15 residues. CDR3 sequence (DNA): TGTGCCAGCAGCTTAGGTCTAGCGGATGGGGGTGAGCAGTTCTTC. Translation: CASSLGLADGGEQFF.

This chain connects TRBV7-9 to TRBJ1-2; D gene ambiguous. The V end was cut by 6 bases, the J end by 6 bases, with 5 bases between. The CDR3 is 10 residues long. The germline V gene has CDR1 SEHNR and CDR2 FQNEAQ (reference sequence). The CDR3 here is CASRANGYTF. CDR3 bases: TGTGCCAGCAGGGCTAATGGCTACACCTTC.

The rearrangement uses TRBV18 and TRBJ2-7, with D perhaps being TRBD1 or TRBD2 (5 bases each). V lost 6 bases, J lost 2 bases, and 14 bases lay in between. The CDR3 totals 14 residues. From germline, CDR1 is KGHSH and CDR2 LQKENI. The chain's CDR3 is CASSPGTEAYEQYF. As DNA, the CDR3 is TGTGCCAGCTCCCCTGGGACGGAAGCCTACGAGCAGTACTTC.

This clonotype was observed many times. The genes are TRBV11-2 and TRBJ2-7, with 7 bases aligning to TRBD1. This CDR3 contains 16 residues. Unmatched junction bases numbered 12, after V lost 4 bases and J lost 3 bases. Germline CDR1 is SGHAT and CDR2 is FQNNGV. The CDR3 reads CASSSVRGQRFYEQYF. CDR3 DNA: TGTGCCAGCAGCTCAGTGAGGGGACAGCGCTTCTACGAGCAGTACTTC.

This clonotype occurred a few times. V gene TRBV29-1 combines with J gene TRBJ2-5; D is tentatively TRBD1 or TRBD2 (5 bases each). CDR1 is SQVTM, CDR2 ANQGSEA, per germline. The CDR3 is 14 amino acids. Deletions cut 8 bases from V and 0 bases from J, with 16 bases between. The DNA of the CDR3 is TGCAGCTTTCTGCTTGAGGGGTACCAAGAGACCCAGTACTTC. It yields the protein CSFLLEGYQETQYF.

This clonotype was seen at least ten times. The chain recombines TRBV29-1 with TRBJ2-6; 10 bases align to TRBD1. CDR1 and CDR2 (germline): SQVTM, ANQGSEA. With 4 bases clipped from V and 2 bases from J, the junction kept 8 bases outside the gene matches. The CDR3 consists of 17 residues. The CDR3 reads CSVGDRGRYTGANVLTF. The CDR3 DNA reads as TGCAGCGTTGGAGACAGGGGGCGTTATACTGGGGCCAACGTCCTGACTTTC.

Ten or more counts support this clonotype. The rearrangement joins TRBV4-2 to TRBJ1-4; 9 nucleotides line up with TRBD1. The J segment lost 8 bases and the V segment lost 3 bases, leaving 13 bases of the junction unmatched. Germline values: CDR1 LGHNA, CDR2 YNFKEQ. This CDR3 contains 17 residues. CDR3 residues: CASSHSPGGQGREKLFF. The CDR3 DNA sequence: TGTGCCAGCAGCCATAGCCCGGGGGGACAGGGTCGAGAAAAACTGTTTTTT.

This clonotype came up a few times. The chain is built from TRBV19 and TRBJ1-5; 7 bases agree with TRBD1. This CDR3 contains 15 residues. Germline-derived CDR1 and CDR2 are LNHDA and SQIVND (reference sequence). The V segment lost 1 base and the J segment 5 bases; nucleotides outside the gene matches: 5. The CDR3 sequence: CASSIATGEDQPQHF. The CDR3 DNA reads TGTGCCAGTAGTATAGCTACAGGGGAAGATCAGCCCCAGCATTTT.